One sample yielded the 28 T cell receptor beta chains listed below, sequenced in a study of Graves' ophthalmopathy and Graves' hyperthyroidism (dated by TCRdb to the late 2010s). Sequencing took place on an Illumina HiSeq 2000. TCR beta CDR3 regions were amplified from RNA transcripts for repertoire sequencing. HTBI primers and the Qiagen OneStep RT-PCR kit were used in a first-round RT-PCR, which was followed by a second-round multiplex PCR, size selection and purification. Using fastp trimming at Q25 and MiXCR clonotype assembly, TCRdb reanalyzed the public sequencing data and kept in-frame beta chains. Each entry is one CDR3 protein sequence, shown with its most common DNA and genes. The sample table lists hundreds of thousands of distinct CDR3 sequences, approximately 15% of them with a count of one. About a tenth of the sample is in the top ten clones. Sequenced input: blood. The receptor source for this set is a woman aged 30 to 39 with Graves' ophthalmopathy. Donor details come from another sample of the same person, matched by shared clones.

This clonotype has at least ten counts. This chain joins TRBV15 and TRBJ1-1, with unresolved D. CDR3 length: 16 amino acids. The germline V gene has CDR1 LNHNV and CDR2 YYDKDF (reference sequence). The V and J ends lost 2 bases and 1 base respectively, with 14 bases between them. The CDR3 nucleotides are TGTGCCACCAGCAGACCTTTTGCTGGAGGGAACACTGAAGCTTTCTTT. Translated, it gives CATSRPFAGGNTEAFF.

Only a few counts were recorded for this clonotype. The chain carries TRBV13 and TRBJ2-7, with 11 bases that match TRBD1. The V gene's germline CDR1 is PRHDT and CDR2 FYEKMQ (reference sequence). With V trimmed by 5 bases and J by 3 bases, 9 bases remained unmatched. The CDR3 sequence is 16 residues long. CDR3 DNA: TGTGCCAGCAGCCCCAATCCGGGACAGGGGGACTACGAGCAGTACTTC. Protein: CASSPNPGQGDYEQYF.

At least ten counts were recorded for this clonotype. The chain recombines TRBV11-2 with TRBJ2-7, with D unclear. Germline CDR1 reads SGHAT; CDR2 reads FQNNGV. Trimming took 5 bases from V and 3 from J, leaving 11 bases between them. The CDR3 runs to 13 residues. The CDR3: CASSRTRSYEQYF. CDR3 bases: TGTGCCAGCAGCCGTACAAGGAGCTACGAGCAGTACTTC.

Ten or more counts support this clonotype. The chain joins TRBV7-2 to TRBJ2-7; D gene uncertain. Germline V gene lookup returns CDR1 SGHTA and CDR2 FQGNSA. The CDR3 contains 13 residues. V gave up 5 bases and J gave up 9 bases, with 17 bases separating them. The CDR3 DNA is TGTGCCAGCAGCCCGGACCCGATTCCGAGGCAGTACTTC. It encodes CASSPDPIPRQYF.

This clonotype was counted ten times or more. The rearrangement joins TRBV25-1 to TRBJ2-7; D ambiguous. The CDR3 contains 14 residues. The V end was cut by 1 base, the J end by 3 bases, with 10 bases between. Germline assignment: CDR1 MGHDK and CDR2 SYGVNS. DNA of the CDR3: TGTGCCAGCAGTGAATCAGAGGAGTACTACGAGCAGTACTTC. Translation gives CASSESEEYYEQYF.

This clonotype was detected ten times or more. V usage is TRBV6-5 and J usage is TRBJ1-1; no clear D. Per the germline V gene, CDR1 is MNHEY and CDR2 is SVGAGI. This CDR3 has 13 residues. Between the trimmed V and J ends, which lost 8 bases and 4 bases, there was a span of 14 bases. The CDR3 is CASGLDERTEAFF. Written as DNA, the CDR3 is TGTGCCAGCGGTCTGGACGAGCGCACTGAAGCTTTCTTT.

The table lists this clonotype with many counts. The rearrangement links TRBV27 to TRBJ2-2, with D hard to call. CDR3 size: 15 residues. Germline CDR1 MNHEY, CDR2 SMNVEV (reference sequence). The V gene lost 7 bases and the J gene lost 6 bases, with 18 bases spanning the gap. The CDR3 sequence: CASKFEKRTAGELFF. The CDR3 bases are TGTGCCAGCAAGTTTGAGAAGCGTACGGCCGGGGAGCTGTTTTTT.

At least ten counts were recorded for this clonotype. This chain links TRBV9 with TRBJ2-7; D possibly corresponds to TRBD2 (5 bases). The V gene lost 4 bases and the J gene lost 3 bases, with 20 bases spanning the gap. Germline loops: CDR1 SGDLS, CDR2 YYNGEE. CDR3 size: 16 residues. CDR3 DNA sequence: TGTGCCAGCAGCCCCGGTGATGAGGGCTACTTCTACGAGCAGTACTTC. Translating it yields CASSPGDEGYFYEQYF. Combining the CDR3 with reference TRBV9 and TRBJ2-7 gives the whole variable domain DSGVTQTPKHLITATGQRVTLRCSPRSGDLSVYWYQQSLDQGLQFLIQYYNGEERAKGNILERFSAQQFPDLHSELNLSSLELGDSALYFCASSPGDEGYFYEQYFGPGTRLTVT.

This clonotype was recorded a few times. The J gene is TRBJ1-6, the V gene TRBV12-3 or TRBV12-4; 7 positions agree with TRBD1. CDR3 length: 12 residues. V lost 5 bases, J lost 14 bases, and 6 bases stayed unmatched. The CDR3 sequence is CASSPGQPALHF. The DNA of the CDR3 is TGTGCCAGCAGTCCGGGACAGCCCGCCCTCCACTTT.

This clonotype showed up just a few times. The CDR3 DNA follows: TGTGCCTGGAGTGTACCCCCCGGGACAGCGGGACAGCCCCAGCATTTT. This gives the protein CAWSVPPGTAGQPQHF. V and J are TRBV30 and TRBJ1-5; 7 bases map to TRBD1. Trimming cost V 0 bases and J 7 bases; bases outside gene matches: 12. This CDR3 has 16 residues. Germline CDR1 is GTSNPN and CDR2 is SVGIG (reference sequence).

CDR3 sequence reads: CASSQNPGETQYF. CDR3 DNA sequence: TGTGCCAGCAGCCAAAATCCTGGGGAGACCCAGTACTTC. The chain joins TRBV3-1 to TRBJ2-5, with D uncertain. The CDR3 sequence is 13 residues long. Germline-derived CDR1 and CDR2 are LGHDT and YNNKEL (reference sequence). V was shortened by 2 bases and J by 5 bases, with 9 bases between the two germline ends.

This clonotype has ten or more counts. The gene calls are TRBV12-3 or TRBV12-4 and TRBJ1-1; 7 bases fit TRBD1. V dropped 1 base and J dropped 4; count of bases not matched to a gene: 6. This CDR3 region has 15 residues. The CDR3, as DNA: TGTGCCAGCAGTTTAGGAACAGGGGAGGCCACTGAAGCTTTCTTT. Its translation is CASSLGTGEATEAFF.

This clonotype was counted between two and nine times. The CDR3 DNA is TGTGCCAGCAGCCAGAGCGGGGGGGGCGAGACCCAGTACTTC. The encoded protein is CASSQSGGGETQYF. The V and J genes are TRBV11-2 and TRBJ2-5, with 10 bases identical to TRBD2. The length of the CDR3 is 14 residues. V trimming: 5 bases; J trimming: 5 bases; junction bases outside the gene matches: 5. In germline, CDR1 is SGHAT, CDR2 FQNNGV.

In its sample, this clonotype was seen many times. The rearrangement links TRBV4-2 to TRBJ1-6; D not certain. Germline CDR1 reads LGHNA; CDR2 reads YNFKEQ. V dropped 1 base and J dropped 9 bases, with 13 bases sitting between them. The CDR3 length is 15 residues. The CDR3, as DNA: TGTGCCAGCAGCCAAGGAGACCCGTCAGGTTCACCCCTCCACTTT. Residues: CASSQGDPSGSPLHF.

This clonotype has more than one count but fewer than ten. This rearrangement joins TRBV20-1 to TRBJ1-2; D is undetermined. This CDR3 has 15 amino acids. Germline CDR1 reads DFQATT; CDR2 reads SNEGSKA (reference sequence). Trimming cost V 5 bases and J 2 bases, with 18 bases left between them. The DNA of the CDR3 is TGCAGTGCTCCAGTCCCCCGGACTCAGAACTATGGCTACACCTTC. It specifies CSAPVPRTQNYGYTF.

This clonotype appeared a few times. V usage is TRBV5-1 and J usage is TRBJ2-7, with 9 positions matching TRBD1. Losses at the gene ends were 4 bases for V and 3 bases for J; bases not matched to a gene: 17. This CDR3 spans 18 amino acids. Looked up from germline, CDR1 is SGHRS and CDR2 is YFSETQ. In nucleotides, the CDR3 is TGCGCCAGCAGCAGAACCGGGGTCGTGGGGACAGGGAACTACGAGCAGTACTTC. Protein: CASSRTGVVGTGNYEQYF.

This clonotype was seen at least ten times. The CDR3 sequence is CASSSDRGLNTEAFF. CDR3 DNA: TGTGCCAGCAGTTCGGACAGGGGGCTGAACACTGAAGCTTTCTTT. V is TRBV6-5 and J is TRBJ1-1, with 11 bases fitting TRBD1. The CDR3 spans 15 residues. Trimming took 4 bases from V and 0 from J; bases not matched to a gene: 1. CDR1 and CDR2 from the germline V gene are MNHEY and SVGAGI.

This clonotype has ten or more counts. The rearrangement uses TRBV28 and TRBJ2-7; 7 bases map to TRBD1. Trimming removed 5 bases from V and 1 base from J; junction bases left unmatched: 5. The CDR3 totals 14 residues. Germline V lookup: CDR1 MDHEN, CDR2 SYDVKM. The CDR3: CASSGDSFSYEQYF. For the CDR3, the DNA is TGTGCCAGCAGTGGGGACAGTTTTTCCTACGAGCAGTACTTC.

This chain links TRBV6-1 with TRBJ2-7; the D gene is possibly TRBD1 (6 bases). Trimming shortened V by 6 bases and J by 4 bases, and 19 bases separated the two germline ends. CDR1 is MNHNS, CDR2 SASEGT, per germline. The CDR3 extends over 15 amino acids. Here the CDR3 reads CASSEGVGLRYEQYF. CDR3 coding DNA: TGTGCCAGCAGCGAGGGGGTTGGGCTACGATACGAGCAGTACTTC.

In this sample, this clonotype turned up many times. The genes are TRBV7-2 and TRBJ2-7; maybe TRBD1 (5 bases). V was clipped by 1 base and J by 9 bases, with 7 bases between them. The length of the CDR3 is 11 residues. The germline CDR1 and CDR2 sequences are SGHTA and FQGNSA. The CDR3 protein is CASSLGQPQYF. The CDR3 DNA reads as TGTGCCAGCAGCTTAGGACAGCCGCAGTACTTC.

The J gene is TRBJ2-6, the V gene TRBV12-3 or TRBV12-4; possible D gene TRBD2, 6 bases. V lost 5 bases, J lost 1 base, and 15 bases lay in between. This CDR3 comprises 17 residues. CDR3 sequence reads: CASSPETGLSGANVLTF. CDR3 sequence (DNA): TGTGCCAGCAGTCCTGAAACGGGACTTTCTGGGGCCAACGTCCTGACTTTC.

At least ten counts were recorded for this clonotype. This chain joins TRBV28 and TRBJ2-7; D not resolved. Between the trimmed V and J ends, which lost 1 base and 1 base, there was a span of 5 bases. The germline V gene encodes CDR1 MDHEN and CDR2 SYDVKM. This CDR3 is built from 13 residues. CDR3 sequence reads: CASSLYASYEQYF. CDR3 DNA: TGTGCCAGCAGTTTATATGCTTCCTACGAGCAGTACTTC.

This clonotype was seen a handful of times. The rearrangement uses TRBV7-8 and TRBJ1-5; D remains unclear. The CDR3 length is 15 residues. Trimming pared 5 bases from V and 3 bases from J, leaving 14 bases between. From germline, CDR1 is SGHVS and CDR2 FQNEAQ. The chain's CDR3 is CASSQEVQPNQPQHF. CDR3 DNA: TGTGCCAGCAGCCAAGAGGTACAGCCCAATCAGCCCCAGCATTTT.

In its sample, this clonotype was seen many times. This sequence joins TRBV7-8 and TRBJ2-7; D ambiguous. The CDR3 length is 13 residues. V was pared by 2 bases and J by 3 bases, with 8 bases between. CDR1 SGHVS and CDR2 FQNEAQ come from the germline V gene. CDR3 protein: CASSLNTLYEQYF. The CDR3 DNA follows: TGTGCCAGCAGCTTAAACACGCTCTACGAGCAGTACTTC. Full variable domain (outside the CDR3, taken from reference TRBV7-8 and TRBJ2-7): GAGVSQSPRYKVAKRGQDVALRCDPISGHVSLFWYQQALGQGPEFLTYFQNEAQLDKSGLPSDRFFAERPEGSVSTLKIQRTQQEDSAVYLCASSLNTLYEQYFGPGTRLTVT.

This clonotype showed up many times. V is TRBV6-1 and J is TRBJ2-7; D is perhaps TRBD1 (6 bases). Germline CDR1 and CDR2: MNHNS and SASEGT. The CDR3 totals 16 residues. Trimming took 7 bases from V and 2 from J, leaving 21 bases between them. CDR3 region: CASTKGTGSGTYEQYF. The CDR3 bases are TGTGCCAGCACCAAGGGTACAGGGAGTGGCACCTACGAGCAGTACTTC.

This clonotype was counted many times. V is TRBV5-1 and J is TRBJ2-7; tentatively, D is TRBD2 (5 bases). Looked up from germline, CDR1 is SGHRS and CDR2 is YFSETQ. The ends were cut back, 0 bases at V and 5 bases at J, with 12 bases in the middle. The CDR3 has 14 residues. The DNA of the CDR3 is TGCGCCAGCAGCTTGGCGGGGTCGGCCCACGAGCAGTACTTC. Translating gives CASSLAGSAHEQYF. Full variable domain (remainder filled in from reference TRBV5-1 and TRBJ2-7): KAGVTQTPRYLIKTRGQQVTLSCSPISGHRSVSWYQQTPGQGLQFLFEYFSETQRNKGNFPGRFSGRQFSNSRSEMNVSTLELGDSALYLCASSLAGSAHEQYFGPGTRLTVT.

The table lists this clonotype with many counts. V gene TRBV7-6 combines with J gene TRBJ2-7; D perhaps matches TRBD1 (5 bases). Trimming took 4 bases from V and 4 from J, leaving 14 bases between them. The CDR3 is 14 residues long. Germline V gene sequence: CDR1 SGHVS, CDR2 FNYEAQ. The CDR3 protein is CASSSGLGDYEQYF. CDR3 coding DNA: TGTGCCAGCAGCTCCGGGTTAGGGGATTACGAGCAGTACTTC.

This clonotype was observed at least ten times. J is TRBJ1-3 and V is TRBV20-1; D is uncertain. CDR3 length: 13 residues. Germline-derived CDR1 and CDR2 are DFQATT and SNEGSKA (reference sequence). Trimming took 0 bases from V and 5 from J, leaving 8 bases between them. CDR3 sequence reads: CSARENLRNTIYF. Written as DNA, the CDR3 is TGCAGTGCTAGAGAGAACCTGAGAAACACCATATATTTT.